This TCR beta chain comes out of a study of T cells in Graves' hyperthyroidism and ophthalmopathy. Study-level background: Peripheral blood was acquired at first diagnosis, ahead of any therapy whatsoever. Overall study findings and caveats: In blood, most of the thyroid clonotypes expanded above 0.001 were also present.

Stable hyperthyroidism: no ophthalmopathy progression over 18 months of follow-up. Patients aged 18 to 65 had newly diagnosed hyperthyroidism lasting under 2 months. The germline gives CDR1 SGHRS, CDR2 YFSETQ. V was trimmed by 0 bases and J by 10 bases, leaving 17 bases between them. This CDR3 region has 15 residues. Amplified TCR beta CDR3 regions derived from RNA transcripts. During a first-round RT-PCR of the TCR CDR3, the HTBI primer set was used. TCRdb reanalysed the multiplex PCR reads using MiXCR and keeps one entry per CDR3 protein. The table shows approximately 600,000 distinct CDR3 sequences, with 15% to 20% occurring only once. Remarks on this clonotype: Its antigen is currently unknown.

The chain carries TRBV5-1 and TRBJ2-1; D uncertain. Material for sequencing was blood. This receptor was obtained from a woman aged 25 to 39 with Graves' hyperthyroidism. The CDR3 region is CASSLDVGLGREQFF. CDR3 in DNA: TGCGCCAGCAGCTTGGACGTTGGATTGGGAAGGGAGCAGTTCTTC. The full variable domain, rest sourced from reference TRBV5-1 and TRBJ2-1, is KAGVTQTPRYLIKTRGQQVTLSCSPISGHRSVSWYQQTPGQGLQFLFEYFSETQRNKGNFPGRFSGRQFSNSRSEMNVSTLELGDSALYLCASSLDVGLGREQFFGPGTRLTVL.